These T cell receptor beta chains were read from a single sample in a study of spatial heterogeneity in lung cancer. TCRdb re-called the 5' RACE reads through MiXCR, storing one row per CDR3 protein. Altogether 25,000 to 30,000 distinct CDR3 sequences are present, 7.1% being singletons, with the ten largest covering around 25%. Specimen: lung tumor tissue, collected at surgery. The receptors were sampled from a male donor with early-stage non-small cell lung cancer. Both conserved end residues are part of each CDR3. The order of the fields is clone size, D gene, V gene, J gene, CDR3 protein, CDR3 DNA. The D gene is left open where the match is weak. Part of the rows lack a size; the others show once, few, many or a class for expanded clones.

clone_size: few; d_call: .; v_call: TRBV3-1; j_call: TRBJ1-1; cdr3_aa: CASSLGTNQAFF; cdr3_nt: TGTGCCAGCAGCCTCGGAACGAACCAAGCTTTCTTT
clone_size: many; d_call: .; v_call: TRBV7-2; j_call: TRBJ1-6; cdr3_aa: CASSAQLVNSPLHF; cdr3_nt: TGTGCCAGCAGCGCCCAGTTAGTTAATTCACCCCTCCACTTT
clone_size: few; d_call: .; v_call: TRBV18; j_call: TRBJ2-2; cdr3_aa: CASSAVIYTGELFF; cdr3_nt: TGTGCCAGCTCAGCGGTAATCTACACCGGGGAGCTGTTTTTT
clone_size: .; d_call: .; v_call: TRBV5-1; j_call: TRBJ1-5; cdr3_aa: CASSLGAGNQPQHF; cdr3_nt: TGCGCCAGCAGCTTGGGGGCAGGGAATCAGCCCCAGCATTTT
clone_size: many; d_call: TRBD1; v_call: TRBV29-1; j_call: TRBJ1-2; cdr3_aa: CSVSKGADGYTF; cdr3_nt: TGCAGCGTTTCCAAGGGGGCAGATGGCTACACCTTC
clone_size: many; d_call: .; v_call: TRBV10-3; j_call: TRBJ2-3; cdr3_aa: CAISESSVREVGPDTQYF; cdr3_nt: TGTGCCATCAGTGAGTCCTCCGTCAGGGAGGTCGGCCCAGATACGCAGTATTTT
clone_size: many; d_call: TRBD1; v_call: TRBV5-6; j_call: TRBJ1-2; cdr3_aa: CASSLGTGVHYGYTF; cdr3_nt: TGTGCCAGCAGCTTGGGGACAGGGGTTCACTATGGCTACACCTTC
clone_size: medium-sized; d_call: .; v_call: TRBV7-9; j_call: TRBJ1-3; cdr3_aa: CASSLGGSGNTIYF; cdr3_nt: TGTGCCAGCAGCTTAGGGGGTTCTGGAAACACCATATATTTT
clone_size: few; d_call: .; v_call: TRBV18; j_call: TRBJ2-5; cdr3_aa: CASSPPGETQYF; cdr3_nt: TGTGCCAGCTCACCGCCCGGGGAGACCCAGTACTTC
clone_size: many; d_call: .; v_call: TRBV5-5; j_call: TRBJ2-7; cdr3_aa: CASSPVVEREQYF; cdr3_nt: TGTGCCAGCAGCCCCGTGGTGGAGCGGGAGCAGTACTTC
clone_size: many; d_call: .; v_call: TRBV7-2; j_call: TRBJ1-1; cdr3_aa: CASSRPKGTEAFF; cdr3_nt: TGTGCCAGCAGCCGGCCCAAGGGCACTGAAGCTTTCTTT
clone_size: few; d_call: .; v_call: TRBV11-2; j_call: TRBJ2-5; cdr3_aa: CASSPGMTLWVATETQYF; cdr3_nt: TGTGCCAGCAGCCCCGGAATGACACTTTGGGTTGCCACAGAGACCCAGTACTTC
clone_size: many; d_call: TRBD2; v_call: TRBV6-5; j_call: TRBJ2-7; cdr3_aa: CASRRRGGSEVYEQYF; cdr3_nt: TGTGCCAGCAGACGCCGCGGCGGGAGTGAAGTCTACGAGCAGTACTTC
clone_size: few; d_call: .; v_call: TRBV3-1; j_call: TRBJ2-3; cdr3_aa: CASSQRDHTDTQYF; cdr3_nt: TGTGCCAGCAGCCAAAGAGACCACACAGATACGCAGTATTTT
clone_size: many; d_call: .; v_call: TRBV4-2; j_call: TRBJ2-2; cdr3_aa: CASSQDPNTGELFF; cdr3_nt: TGTGCCAGCAGCCAAGACCCGAACACCGGGGAGCTGTTTTTT
clone_size: many; d_call: .; v_call: TRBV7-2; j_call: TRBJ2-3; cdr3_aa: CASSLRHSPEGTDTQYF; cdr3_nt: TGTGCCAGCAGCTTAAGGCACAGTCCAGAGGGGACAGATACGCAGTATTTT